Below, 20 T cell receptor beta chains from the same sample are listed, as sequenced in a study of OX40 agonist ivuxolimab in advanced cancers. Some clones are missing from TCRdb's copy, which holds only in-frame ones; the method was immunoSEQ multiplex PCR. The repertoire holds 45,000 to 65,000 clones, with almost 90% as singletons. The sequencing used CD4+ or CD8+ T cells sorted from blood, collected in a trial of the OX40 agonist ivuxolimab. The receptors originated from an adult with an advanced solid tumor such as melanoma, head and neck, liver or kidney cancer.

V usage is TRBV6-6 and J usage is TRBJ2-2, with TRBD1 matching over 7 bases. Germline CDR1 reads MNHNY; CDR2 reads SVGAGI (reference sequence). V lost 5 bases and J lost 6; bases outside the gene matches: 0. This CDR3 is 12 amino acids long. The CDR3 sequence is CASSTGAGELFF. CDR3 DNA: TGTGCCAGCAGTACAGGGGCCGGGGAGCTGTTTTTT.

This clone occurred a few times. The CDR3 sequence: CASSTPRAEAFF. The CDR3 nucleotides are TGTGCCAGCAGCACCCCACGGGCCGAAGCTTTCTTT. The chain employs TRBV28 and TRBJ1-1; D gene ambiguous. Germline V gene sequence: CDR1 MDHEN, CDR2 SYDVKM. This CDR3 contains 12 residues. Trimming removed 6 bases at V and 8 bases at J, with 13 bases between.

The V and J genes are TRBV6-5 and TRBJ1-1; D is undetermined. The V gene lost 5 bases and the J gene lost 0 bases, with 7 bases spanning the gap. This CDR3 is 13 amino acids long. Germline CDR1 MNHEY, CDR2 SVGAGI. In nucleotides, the CDR3 is TGTGCCAGCAGTACGGAGATGAACACTGAAGCTTTCTTT. Amino acid sequence: CASSTEMNTEAFF.

In the case of this clone: At the DNA level, this CDR3 is encoded by other sequences in the same sample as well. The chain combines TRBV30 with TRBJ2-4, with TRBD2 as a possible D gene (7 bases). The CDR3 contains 14 residues. Looked up from germline, CDR1 is GTSNPN and CDR2 is SVGIG (reference sequence). V was clipped by 0 bases and J by 3 bases, with 9 bases between them. The CDR3: CAWSVGGDKNIQYF. In DNA, the CDR3 is TGTGCCTGGAGTGTAGGGGGGGACAAAAACATTCAGTACTTC.

V is TRBV7-2 and J is TRBJ2-7; 8 bases line up with TRBD2. Germline trimming cut 5 bases from V and 4 bases from J; bases unmatched to any gene: 10. Germline V gene lookup returns CDR1 SGHTA and CDR2 FQGNSA. The CDR3 has 15 residues. CDR3 bases: TGTGCCAGCAGCCTCTCCGGACTAGCTCTTTACGAGCAGTACTTC. Translating gives CASSLSGLALYEQYF.

This clone has only one observation. The V gene is TRBV4-1, the J gene TRBJ1-2; perhaps TRBD1 as D (6 bases). Trimming took 1 base from V and 3 from J, leaving 9 bases between them. The CDR3 consists of 14 residues. The germline gives CDR1 MGHRA, CDR2 YSYEKL. CDR3 sequence reads: CASSQGAGDYGYTF. Here the CDR3 DNA reads TGCGCCAGCAGCCAAGGGGCAGGGGACTATGGCTACACCTTC.

CDR3: CASSQTGVWLIHEQYF. Written as DNA, the CDR3 is TGTGCCAGCAGCCAGACAGGGGTATGGTTGATCCACGAGCAGTACTTC. V and J are TRBV6-4 and TRBJ2-7, with 8 bases identical to TRBD1. CDR3 length: 16 amino acids. Germline CDR1 is MRHNA and CDR2 is SNTAGT. Losses at the gene ends were 6 bases for V and 5 bases for J; bases not matched to a gene: 15.

The rearrangement uses TRBV9 and TRBJ1-2; D unclear. The CDR3 has 12 residues. V lost 4 bases, J lost 8 bases, and 12 bases lay in between. The V gene's germline CDR1 is SGDLS and CDR2 YYNGEE. CDR3: CASSPRGFGYTF. The CDR3 DNA follows: TGTGCCAGCAGCCCCCGCGGCTTCGGCTACACCTTC.

CDR3 in amino acids: CASSLGGGTTDTQYF. The CDR3 DNA reads as TGTGCCAGCAGCTTGGGGGGGGGCACAACAGATACGCAGTATTTT. The V call is TRBV5-6, the J call TRBJ2-3; D perhaps matches TRBD2 (7 bases). This CDR3 is built from 15 residues. Trimming cost V 0 bases and J 3 bases, with 11 bases left between them. Germline V gene data show CDR1 as SGHDT and CDR2 as YYEEEE.

J is TRBJ2-1 and V is TRBV6-4, with D perhaps TRBD1 or TRBD2 (5 bases each). The V gene's germline CDR1 is MRHNA and CDR2 SNTAGT. V lost 6 bases and J lost 7, with 19 bases in between. The CDR3 spans 15 residues. CDR3 sequence reads: CASSATRDGQNEQFF. The DNA for the CDR3 is TGTGCCAGCAGCGCCACTAGAGATGGACAAAATGAGCAGTTCTTC.

Concerning this clone: A junction end diverges from the germline sequence, so it may reflect a read error. For the CDR3, the DNA is TGTGCCACCAGTGATGGGACACTTGAAGCTTTCTTT. It translates to CATSDGTLEAFF. The chain has TRBV2 and TRBJ1-1, with D possibly being TRBD1 (6 bases). Germline loops: CDR1 SNHLY, CDR2 FYNNEI. CDR3 length: 12 residues.

This chain links TRBV7-8 with TRBJ1-3, with D uncertain. The CDR3 covers 15 residues. Trimming removed 5 bases at V and 0 bases at J, with 11 bases between. CDR1 is SGHVS and CDR2 is FQNEAQ in the germline V gene. CDR3 DNA sequence: TGTGCCAGCAGCCCCGGACGGCACTCTGGAAACACCATATATTTT. It encodes CASSPGRHSGNTIYF.

The CDR3 sequence is CASSPGGGVSTDTQYF. CDR3 nucleotides: TGTGCCAGCAGCCCTGGCGGCGGGGTGAGCACAGATACGCAGTATTTT. This sequence joins TRBV4-2 and TRBJ2-3; maybe TRBD2 (6 bases). This CDR3 is 16 amino acids long. Germline V CDR1 and CDR2: LGHNA, YNFKEQ. The V gene lost 4 bases and the J gene lost 0 bases, with 14 bases spanning the gap.

The V and J genes are TRBV11-2 and TRBJ2-7; the D gene is possibly TRBD2 (6 bases). This CDR3 spans 14 amino acids. Per the germline V gene, CDR1 is SGHAT and CDR2 is FQNNGV. The V end lost 2 bases, the J end lost 5 bases, and 13 bases lay between the germline ends. The CDR3, as DNA: TGTGCCAGCAGCTTAACCGGAGGGTCCCACGAGCAGTACTTC. Protein: CASSLTGGSHEQYF.

This chain connects TRBV5-1 to TRBJ1-3; D remains ambiguous. Germline CDR1 SGHRS, CDR2 YFSETQ. V lost 4 bases and J lost 3, with 8 bases in between. The CDR3 sequence is 13 residues long. The CDR3 here is CASSTDGGNTIYF. For the CDR3, the DNA is TGCGCCAGCAGCACCGACGGTGGAAACACCATATATTTT. The full variable domain, in which reference TRBV5-1 and TRBJ1-3 provide the parts outside the CDR3, is KAGVTQTPRYLIKTRGQQVTLSCSPISGHRSVSWYQQTPGQGLQFLFEYFSETQRNKGNFPGRFSGRQFSNSRSEMNVSTLELGDSALYLCASSTDGGNTIYFGEGSWLTVV.

The chain links TRBV11-3 to TRBJ2-3, with TRBD2 matching 7 bases. The CDR3 is made up of 14 amino acids. J was trimmed by 0 bases and V by 6 bases; bases with no gene match: 3. Germline-derived CDR1 and CDR2 are SGHNT and YENEEA. The DNA for the CDR3 is TGTGCCAGCAGTCGTAGCGGGAGCACAGATACGCAGTATTTT. Its protein product is CASSRSGSTDTQYF.

With respect to this clone: The sample holds other DNA sequences that translate to the same CDR3. CDR3 sequence (DNA): TGTGCCAGCAGTTTACAAGGGGGCAATCAGCCCCAGCATTTT. Translation gives CASSLQGGNQPQHF. The rearrangement links TRBV28 to TRBJ1-5; tentative D call: TRBD1 (5 bases). V was pared by 2 bases and J by 2 bases, with 7 bases between. Germline loops: CDR1 MDHEN, CDR2 SYDVKM. There are 14 residues in the CDR3. Full variable domain (missing parts from reference TRBV28 and TRBJ1-5): DVKVTQSSRYLVKRTGEKVFLECVQDMDHENMFWYRQDPGLGLRLIYFSYDVKMKEKGDIPEGYSVSREKKERFSLILESASTNQTSMYLCASSLQGGNQPQHFGDGTRLSIL.

This rearrangement joins TRBV18 to TRBJ2-1; TRBD2 aligns across 7 bases. The J segment lost 5 bases and the V segment lost 2 bases, leaving 6 bases of the junction unmatched. The germline V gene encodes CDR1 KGHSH and CDR2 LQKENI. The CDR3 extends over 15 amino acids. CDR3 sequence: CASSPLTSRNNEQFF. The CDR3, as DNA: TGTGCCAGCTCACCATTGACTAGCCGGAACAATGAGCAGTTCTTC.

The chain joins TRBV28 to TRBJ2-4, with D tentatively TRBD2 (5 bases). V lost 5 bases to trimming and J lost 0 bases, with 11 bases between them. Germline V gene data show CDR1 as MDHEN and CDR2 as SYDVKM. CDR3 length: 15 amino acids. This CDR3 is CASSPRGIAKNIQYF. The CDR3 coding sequence is TGTGCCAGCAGTCCCAGAGGGATAGCCAAAAACATTCAGTACTTC.

The chain has TRBV5-4 and TRBJ1-2; tentatively, D is TRBD1 (5 bases). CDR1 and CDR2 from the germline V gene are SGHNT and YYREEE (reference sequence). Between the trimmed V and J ends, which lost 0 bases and 8 bases, there was a span of 11 bases. The CDR3 is 13 residues long. The CDR3 DNA reads TGTGCCAGCAGCTTGGGGGGACTCGCGGGCTACACCTTC. It yields the protein CASSLGGLAGYTF.